The 23 T cell receptor beta chains below were found in one sample sequenced in a study of blood T cell repertoires in COVID-19 (dated by TCRdb to 2019 to 2021). The library was generated by the immunoSEQ multiplex PCR assay. Drawn from immuneACCESS, this table holds only the in-frame rearrangements with V and J called that TCRdb kept. Clones are partly lost; checked studies trace under half to an unresolved V gene and leave the rest unexplained. The sample yields about 130,000 clones; about 86% were counted once. The ten largest clones add up to 2.3% of the sample. The sample consisted of PBMCs or T cells enriched from blood (not recorded which). The receptor source for this set is a woman aged 45-65 years who had recovered from COVID-19.

This clone has only one observation. The gene calls are TRBV5-5 and TRBJ2-3, with 12 bases matching TRBD2. Germline V gives CDR1 SGHKS, CDR2 YYEKEE (reference sequence). This CDR3 has 17 residues. V shed 3 bases, J shed 4 bases, and the junction held 9 bases outside the gene matches. DNA of the CDR3: TGTGCCAGCAGCTGGGCACTAGCGGGGGGCAGGGCAGATACGCAGTATTTT. It yields the protein CASSWALAGGRADTQYF.

This clone was seen only a few times. The chain employs TRBV27 and TRBJ1-2; D is perhaps TRBD1 (5 bases). From germline, CDR1 is MNHEY and CDR2 SMNVEV (reference sequence). V was trimmed by 5 bases and J by 2 bases, leaving 18 bases between them. The CDR3 loop spans 16 amino acids. The DNA of the CDR3 is TGTGCCAGCAGTGCCTCTTCGACAGAAGTAAACTATGGCTACACCTTC. The encoded protein is CASSASSTEVNYGYTF.

CDR3 sequence: CASSQEGVSSGGLRTEAFF. The CDR3 DNA reads as TGCGCCAGCAGCCAAGAAGGGGTGAGTTCGGGTGGTCTACGCACTGAAGCTTTCTTT. The V call is TRBV4-3, the J call TRBJ1-1; TRBD1 might be the D (5 bases). The CDR3 sequence is 19 residues long. V was cut by 0 bases and J by 4 bases, with 24 bases left in between. The V gene's germline CDR1 is LGHNA and CDR2 YSLEER.

V usage is TRBV2 and J usage is TRBJ2-7; maybe TRBD2 (6 bases). Trimming left V 5 bases short and J 4 bases short, with 15 bases between. The CDR3 is made up of 14 amino acids. In germline, CDR1 is SNHLY, CDR2 FYNNEI. The CDR3 nucleotides read TGTGCCAGCAGTCCCACTGGCGGACTATACGAGCAGTACTTC. Translation gives CASSPTGGLYEQYF.

V is TRBV5-4 and J is TRBJ1-1, with TRBD1 identical over 8 bases. Germline V gene lookup returns CDR1 SGHNT and CDR2 YYREEE (reference sequence). The CDR3 runs to 17 residues. J gave up 0 bases and V 5 bases, and 12 bases lay outside the gene matches. CDR3 protein: CASSLTGTGPMNTEAFF. DNA for the CDR3: TGTGCCAGCAGTTTGACCGGGACAGGACCCATGAACACTGAAGCTTTCTTT.

This clone came up once. The gene calls are TRBV5-1 and TRBJ2-3; TRBD2 might be the D (5 bases). This CDR3 contains 16 residues. Between the trimmed V and J ends, which lost 7 bases and 6 bases, there was a span of 24 bases. The germline gives CDR1 SGHRS, CDR2 YFSETQ. The CDR3: CASASGGAYSGDTQYF. CDR3 DNA sequence: TGCGCCAGCGCCTCCGGCGGAGCCTATTCGGGGGATACGCAGTATTTT.

This clone was detected only once. The rearrangement joins TRBV30 to TRBJ2-5; 7 bases match TRBD2. J gave up 7 bases and V 4 bases, and 6 bases lay outside the gene matches. The CDR3 has 12 residues. Germline-derived CDR1 and CDR2 are GTSNPN and SVGIG (reference sequence). In DNA, the CDR3 is TGTGCCTGGAATAGCGGGCCAGGGACCCAGTACTTC. It translates to CAWNSGPGTQYF.

The chain carries TRBV7-8 and TRBJ2-5, with 15 nucleotides matching TRBD2. The V segment lost 3 bases and the J segment 0 bases; nucleotides outside the gene matches: 2. Germline values: CDR1 SGHVS, CDR2 FQNEAQ. The CDR3 loop spans 17 amino acids. CDR3 sequence (DNA): TGTGCCAGCAGCTTGGGGACTAGCGGGGGGTACCAAGAGACCCAGTACTTC. As protein: CASSLGTSGGYQETQYF.

This clone was seen just once. For the CDR3, the DNA is TGTGCCAGTAGTATTAACGGGGGTTTCTACAATGAGCAGTTCTTC. Residues: CASSINGGFYNEQFF. The rearrangement links TRBV19 to TRBJ2-1; a possible D gene is TRBD2 (6 bases). The V end lost 3 bases, the J end lost 3 bases, and 12 bases lay between the germline ends. Germline-derived CDR1 and CDR2 are LNHDA and SQIVND (reference sequence). The CDR3 loop spans 15 amino acids.

This chain connects TRBV3-1 (or the pseudogene TRBV3-2) to TRBJ1-1; D is unclear. Germline assignment: CDR1 LGHDT and CDR2 YNNKEL (reference sequence). V shed 4 bases and J shed 1 base, with 10 bases lying between them. The CDR3 loop spans 14 amino acids. As DNA, the CDR3 is TGTGCCAGCAGCCCCGAGGGATGGAACACTGAAGCTTTCTTT. It codes for CASSPEGWNTEAFF.

V and J are TRBV19 and TRBJ2-7; 8 nucleotides match TRBD1. The CDR3 is 16 amino acids. J gave up 5 bases and V 2 bases, and 11 bases lay outside the gene matches. Germline lookup yields CDR1 LNHDA and CDR2 SQIVND (reference sequence). The CDR3 nucleotides read TGTGCCAGTAGTATAACTCCGACAGGGGATTTCGACGAGCAGTACTTC. Its protein product is CASSITPTGDFDEQYF.

V and J are TRBV7-9 and TRBJ2-2, with D possibly matching TRBD1 (6 bases). V lost 3 bases, J lost 5 bases, and 13 bases lay in between. This CDR3 contains 15 residues. Germline-derived CDR1 and CDR2 are SEHNR and FQNEAQ (reference sequence). CDR3 loop: CASSFNPGATGELFF. DNA of the CDR3: TGTGCCAGCAGCTTTAACCCAGGGGCAACCGGGGAGCTGTTTTTT. Filled out from reference TRBV7-9 and TRBJ2-2, the complete variable domain reads DTGVSQNPRHKITKRGQNVTFRCDPISEHNRLYWYRQTLGQGPEFLTYFQNEAQLEKSRLLSDRFSAERPKGSFSTLEIQRTEQGDSAMYLCASSFNPGATGELFFGEGSRLTVL.

The chain couples TRBV10-3 to TRBJ1-4; 8 nucleotides line up with TRBD1. This CDR3 spans 14 amino acids. The germline gives CDR1 ENHRY, CDR2 SYGVKD. The V segment lost 10 bases and the J segment 8 bases; nucleotides outside the gene matches: 12. CDR3 in amino acids: CATRSGQAGEKLFF. CDR3 sequence (DNA): TGTGCCACGCGATCGGGACAGGCAGGAGAAAAACTGTTTTTT.

This chain connects TRBV19 to TRBJ1-2, with D possibly TRBD1 on 6 matching bases. This CDR3 has 12 residues. Germline CDR1 reads LNHDA; CDR2 reads SQIVND (reference sequence). V dropped 3 bases and J dropped 7 bases, with 9 bases sitting between them. CDR3 DNA sequence: TGTGCCAGTAGTATGCCAGGGGCTGGCTACACCTTC. Translation gives CASSMPGAGYTF.

V usage is TRBV10-2 and J usage is TRBJ2-5; TRBD2 matches at 8 bases. The CDR3 spans 16 residues. The trim removed 2 bases at V and 1 base at J, leaving 6 bases unmatched. Germline V gene sequence: CDR1 WSHSY, CDR2 SAAADI. This CDR3 is CASSEGRGALQETQYF. The CDR3 DNA follows: TGCGCCAGCAGTGAGGGGCGGGGGGCCCTCCAAGAGACCCAGTACTTC.

The gene calls are TRBV2 and TRBJ2-3; 9 bases match TRBD2. V dropped 6 bases and J dropped 6; count of bases not matched to a gene: 4. Germline assignment: CDR1 SNHLY and CDR2 FYNNEI. There are 13 residues in the CDR3. Here the CDR3 reads CASRAGGGDTQYF. CDR3 DNA: TGTGCCAGCAGAGCGGGGGGAGGGGATACGCAGTATTTT.

J is TRBJ2-3 and V is TRBV7-9; no definite D call. This CDR3 comprises 15 residues. CDR1 and CDR2 (germline): SEHNR, FQNEAQ (reference sequence). V lost 5 bases and J 3 bases, leaving 15 bases between the germline ends. The CDR3 protein is CASSPVPTYTDTQYF. CDR3 DNA sequence: TGTGCCAGCAGCCCGGTACCGACTTATACAGATACGCAGTATTTT.

The chain links TRBV11-2 to TRBJ2-7, with 7 bases aligning to TRBD1. From germline, CDR1 is SGHAT and CDR2 FQNNGV. V lost 1 base and J lost 0; bases outside the gene matches: 12. CDR3 length: 18 amino acids. The CDR3 nucleotides are TGTGCCAGCAGCTTAGTTCGCCGGGACAGAAAATCCTCCTACGAGCAGTACTTC. This gives the protein CASSLVRRDRKSSYEQYF.

CDR3 bases: TGTGCCAGCAGCGTAGAAGGACAGGGAGTCATGAACACTGAAGCTTTCTTT. Translation: CASSVEGQGVMNTEAFF. V is TRBV9 and J is TRBJ1-1; 8 bases fit TRBD1. This CDR3 spans 17 amino acids. CDR1 is SGDLS and CDR2 is YYNGEE in the germline V gene. J gave up 0 bases and V 0 bases, and 7 bases lay outside the gene matches.

The chain uses TRBV14 and TRBJ1-1; D unclear. The CDR3 has 13 residues. V dropped 4 bases and J dropped 0 bases, with 6 bases sitting between them. The germline CDR1 and CDR2 sequences are SGHDN and FVKESK. The DNA for the CDR3 is TGTGCCAGCAGCCTTAGCCTGAACACTGAAGCTTTCTTT. Protein product: CASSLSLNTEAFF.

J is TRBJ1-2 and V is TRBV21-1; the table gives TRBD1 as D, unverified against the DNA. TRBV21-1 is described as a pseudogene. The CDR3 is made up of 18 amino acids. The CDR3 region has the DNA TGTGCCAGCAGCAATATCTCGCCCTCGACAGGGGAAGACTATGGCTACACCTTC. Residues: CASSNISPSTGEDYGYTF.

The chain uses TRBV5-1 and TRBJ2-2; the match to TRBD1 covers 9 bases. V shed 3 bases, J shed 5 bases, and the junction held 5 bases outside the gene matches. CDR1 is SGHRS, CDR2 YFSETQ, per germline. This CDR3 contains 15 residues. CDR3: CASSYGTGMTGELFF. CDR3 DNA: TGCGCCAGCAGCTATGGGACAGGGATGACCGGGGAGCTGTTTTTT.

The chain links TRBV27 to TRBJ2-7, with TRBD1 matching 10 bases. This CDR3 contains 15 residues. Germline trimming cut 3 bases from V and 2 bases from J; bases unmatched to any gene: 4. Per the germline V gene, CDR1 is MNHEY and CDR2 is SMNVEV (reference sequence). The CDR3 DNA sequence: TGTGCCAGCAGTTTGCGCGGACAGGGGGCCTACGAGCAGTACTTC. Amino acids: CASSLRGQGAYEQYF.